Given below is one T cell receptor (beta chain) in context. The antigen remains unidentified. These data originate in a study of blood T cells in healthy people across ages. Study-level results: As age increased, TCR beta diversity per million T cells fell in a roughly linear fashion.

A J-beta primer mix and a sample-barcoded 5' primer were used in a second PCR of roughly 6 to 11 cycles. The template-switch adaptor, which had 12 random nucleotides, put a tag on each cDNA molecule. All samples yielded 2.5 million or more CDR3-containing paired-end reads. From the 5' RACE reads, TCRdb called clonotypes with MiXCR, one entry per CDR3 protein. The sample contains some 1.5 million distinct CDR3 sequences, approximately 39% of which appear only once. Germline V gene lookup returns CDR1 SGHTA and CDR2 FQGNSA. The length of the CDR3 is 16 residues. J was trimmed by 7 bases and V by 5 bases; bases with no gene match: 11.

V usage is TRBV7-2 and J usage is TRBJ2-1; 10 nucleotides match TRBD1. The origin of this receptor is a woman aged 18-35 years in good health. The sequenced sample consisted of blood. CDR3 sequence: CASSPPGRTGGNEQFF. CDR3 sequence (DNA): TGTGCCAGCAGCCCCCCGGGGAGGACAGGGGGAAATGAGCAGTTCTTC.